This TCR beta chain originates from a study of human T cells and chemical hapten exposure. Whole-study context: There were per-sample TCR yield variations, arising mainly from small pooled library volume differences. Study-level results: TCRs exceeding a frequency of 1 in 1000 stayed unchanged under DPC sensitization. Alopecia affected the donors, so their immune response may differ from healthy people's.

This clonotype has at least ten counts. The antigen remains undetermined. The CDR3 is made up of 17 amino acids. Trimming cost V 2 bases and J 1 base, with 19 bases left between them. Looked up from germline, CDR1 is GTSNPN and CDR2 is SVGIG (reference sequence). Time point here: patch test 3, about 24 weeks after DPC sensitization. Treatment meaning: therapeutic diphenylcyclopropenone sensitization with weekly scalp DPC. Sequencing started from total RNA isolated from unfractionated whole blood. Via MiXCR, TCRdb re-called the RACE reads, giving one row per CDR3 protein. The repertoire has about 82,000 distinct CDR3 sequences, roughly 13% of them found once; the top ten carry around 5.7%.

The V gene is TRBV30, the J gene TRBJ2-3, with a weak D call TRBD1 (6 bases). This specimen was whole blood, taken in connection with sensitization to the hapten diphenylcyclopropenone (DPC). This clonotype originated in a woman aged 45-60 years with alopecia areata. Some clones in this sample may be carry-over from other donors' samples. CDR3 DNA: TGTGCCTGGAGTAGACCCCCTGGGGGCTTAGGCACAGATACGCAGTATTTT. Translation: CAWSRPPGGLGTDTQYF.